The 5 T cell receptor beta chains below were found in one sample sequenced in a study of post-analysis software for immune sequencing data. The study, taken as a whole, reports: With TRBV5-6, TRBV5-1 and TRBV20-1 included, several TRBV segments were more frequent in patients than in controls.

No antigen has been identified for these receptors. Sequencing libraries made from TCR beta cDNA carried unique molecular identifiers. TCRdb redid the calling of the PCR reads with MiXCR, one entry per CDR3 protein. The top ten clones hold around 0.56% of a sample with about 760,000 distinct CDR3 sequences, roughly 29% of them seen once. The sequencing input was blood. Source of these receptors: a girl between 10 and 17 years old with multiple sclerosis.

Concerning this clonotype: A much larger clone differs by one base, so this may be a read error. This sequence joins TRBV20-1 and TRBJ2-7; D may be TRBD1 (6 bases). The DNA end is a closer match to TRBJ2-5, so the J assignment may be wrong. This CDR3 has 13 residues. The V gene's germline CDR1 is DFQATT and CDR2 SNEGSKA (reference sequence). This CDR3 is CSADPGEGGTQYF. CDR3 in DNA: TGCAGTGCTGATCCAGGGGAAGGGGGGACCCAGTACTTC.

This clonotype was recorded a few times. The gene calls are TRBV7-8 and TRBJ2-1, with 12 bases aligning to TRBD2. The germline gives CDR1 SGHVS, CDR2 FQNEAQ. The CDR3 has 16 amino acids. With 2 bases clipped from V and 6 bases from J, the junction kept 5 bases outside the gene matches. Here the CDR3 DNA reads TGTGCCAGCAGCTTACTAGCGGGAGGGCAGGGCAATGAGCAGTTCTTC. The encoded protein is CASSLLAGGQGNEQFF.

CDR3 DNA sequence: TGTGCCAGCAGCCCTAAAAACATTCAGTACTTC. Amino acids: CASSPKNIQYF. The chain is built from TRBV7-9 and TRBJ2-4, with D unclear. V dropped 5 bases and J dropped 4 bases, with 3 bases sitting between them. Germline V CDR1 and CDR2: SEHNR, FQNEAQ (reference sequence). This CDR3 has 11 residues.

DNA for the CDR3: TGTGCCAGCAGTCGCCAACGACAGGGGTTTGGGACAGATACGCAGTATTTT. It encodes CASSRQRQGFGTDTQYF. The chain has TRBV12-3 or TRBV12-4 and TRBJ2-3, with TRBD1 matching over 8 bases. The CDR3 consists of 17 residues. Germline trimming cut 5 bases from V and 3 bases from J; bases unmatched to any gene: 13.

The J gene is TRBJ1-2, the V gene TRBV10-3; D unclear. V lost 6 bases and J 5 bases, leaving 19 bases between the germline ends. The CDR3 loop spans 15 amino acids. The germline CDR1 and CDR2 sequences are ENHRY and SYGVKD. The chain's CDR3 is CAISLTTGEAYGYTF. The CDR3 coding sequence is TGTGCCATCAGCCTCACGACGGGAGAGGCGTATGGCTACACCTTC.